The next 17 T cell receptor beta chains were all read from a single sample in a study of OX40 agonist ivuxolimab in advanced cancers. Profiling relied on immunoSEQ multiplex PCR, and the TCRdb table lists in-frame clones only, not all of them. The sample lists about 100,000 clones; around 90% were seen once. This sample comprised CD4+ or CD8+ T cells sorted from blood, obtained in a trial of the OX40 agonist ivuxolimab. The receptor set was obtained from an adult with an advanced solid tumor such as melanoma, head and neck, liver or kidney cancer.

This chain joins TRBV15 and TRBJ1-5; D unclear. Germline CDR1 reads LNHNV; CDR2 reads YYDKDF (reference sequence). Between the trimmed V and J ends, which lost 0 bases and 5 bases, there was a span of 8 bases. This CDR3 has 14 amino acids. The CDR3 region is CATSRDFRDQPQHF. For the CDR3, the DNA is TGTGCCACCAGCAGAGATTTTAGGGATCAGCCCCAGCATTTT.

V and J are TRBV18 and TRBJ1-1, with TRBD1 identical over 9 bases. This CDR3 has 17 residues. Looked up from germline, CDR1 is KGHSH and CDR2 is LQKENI. Trimming at V came to 3 bases and at J to 0 bases, leaving 8 bases not matched to a gene. The CDR3 sequence: CASSPRDRAPMNTEAFF. The CDR3 DNA reads as TGTGCCAGCTCACCCCGGGACAGGGCACCCATGAACACTGAAGCTTTCTTT.

This chain joins TRBV5-5 and TRBJ2-3, with D perhaps given as TRBD1 or TRBD2 (5 bases each). From germline, CDR1 is SGHKS and CDR2 YYEKEE (reference sequence). This CDR3 contains 14 residues. Trimming pared 2 bases from V and 11 bases from J, leaving 18 bases between. The CDR3 bases are TGTGCCAGCAGCTTAGCTCGGGGACCAACCGGGCAGTATTTT. It specifies CASSLARGPTGQYF.

The J gene is TRBJ2-3, the V gene TRBV28, with a tentative D call TRBD2 (6 bases). CDR3 length: 13 residues. Trimming pared 11 bases from V and 4 bases from J, leaving 16 bases between. The germline V gene encodes CDR1 MDHEN and CDR2 SYDVKM. The DNA for the CDR3 is TGTGCCTCAGAGCGGAGGGATGCAGATACGCAGTATTTT. Residues: CASERRDADTQYF.

J is TRBJ1-3 and V is TRBV28; a weak D match, TRBD1 (5 bases). Germline CDR1 reads MDHEN; CDR2 reads SYDVKM. V was cut by 10 bases and J by 4 bases, with 17 bases left in between. The CDR3 runs to 14 residues. The CDR3 coding sequence is TGTGCCACCTGGGGGGGGTTCGTCGGAAACACCATATATTTT. It codes for CATWGGFVGNTIYF.

The chain recombines TRBV7-9 with TRBJ1-5; D not certain. The CDR3 loop spans 14 amino acids. Germline V gene data show CDR1 as SEHNR and CDR2 as FQNEAQ (reference sequence). The V end was cut by 2 bases, the J end by 0 bases, with 5 bases between. Written as DNA, the CDR3 is TGTGCCAGCAGCTTAACATTTAGCAATCAGCCCCAGCATTTT. This gives the protein CASSLTFSNQPQHF. Complete variable domain (other parts from reference TRBV7-9 and TRBJ1-5): DTGVSQNPRHKITKRGQNVTFRCDPISEHNRLYWYRQTLGQGPEFLTYFQNEAQLEKSRLLSDRFSAERPKGSFSTLEIQRTEQGDSAMYLCASSLTFSNQPQHFGDGTRLSIL.

The V call is TRBV10-3, the J call TRBJ2-2, with 9 nucleotides matching TRBD1. V trimming: 10 bases; J trimming: 4 bases; junction bases outside the gene matches: 4. Germline assignment: CDR1 ENHRY and CDR2 SYGVKD. The CDR3 covers 13 residues. CDR3 nucleotides: TGTGCCACCGACAGGGGGGGCACCGGGGAGCTGTTTTTT. Translating gives CATDRGGTGELFF.

DNA for the CDR3: TGTGCCAGCTCACCAGGAGAGGAGCAGTTCTTC. As protein: CASSPGEEQFF. This chain links TRBV18 with TRBJ2-1; the D is unclear. Trimming took 2 bases from V and 10 from J, leaving 6 bases between them. The germline CDR1 and CDR2 sequences are KGHSH and LQKENI. This CDR3 has 11 residues.

The chain employs TRBV4-2 and TRBJ1-1; D gene unclear. V was trimmed by 1 base and J by 1 base, leaving 7 bases between them. Germline V lookup: CDR1 LGHNA, CDR2 YNFKEQ. The CDR3 consists of 14 residues. The CDR3 sequence is CASSQAPGNTEAFF. The CDR3 DNA follows: TGTGCCAGCAGCCAAGCTCCCGGGAACACTGAAGCTTTCTTT.

The rearrangement uses TRBV6-6 and TRBJ1-4; possibly TRBD1 for D (5 bases). Trimming pared 2 bases from V and 7 bases from J, leaving 14 bases between. This CDR3 has 15 residues. From germline, CDR1 is MNHNY and CDR2 SVGAGI (reference sequence). The CDR3 is CASSYPEKQGEKLFF. DNA for the CDR3: TGTGCCAGCAGTTACCCTGAGAAGCAGGGTGAAAAACTGTTTTTT.

The gene calls are TRBV11-2 and TRBJ2-2; no definite D call. The germline gives CDR1 SGHAT, CDR2 FQNNGV. Trimming left V 1 base short and J 7 bases short, with 7 bases between. The CDR3 consists of 13 residues. The CDR3 bases are TGTGCCAGCAGCTTAGGAGTGGGCGGGGAGCTGTTTTTT. Translating it yields CASSLGVGGELFF. Based on the CDR3 plus reference TRBV11-2 and TRBJ2-2, the full variable domain is EAGVAQSPRYKIIEKRQSVAFWCNPISGHATLYWYQQILGQGPKLLIQFQNNGVVDDSQLPKDRFSAERLKGVDSTLKIQPAKLEDSAVYLCASSLGVGGELFFGEGSRLTVL.

V is TRBV18 and J is TRBJ2-2, with 8 bases that match TRBD2. Germline assignment: CDR1 KGHSH and CDR2 LQKENI. The CDR3 extends over 16 amino acids. Losses at the gene ends were 3 bases for V and 5 bases for J; bases not matched to a gene: 8. CDR3 region: CASSPAISGRTGELFF. Here the CDR3 DNA reads TGTGCCAGCTCACCCGCGATAAGCGGGAGAACCGGGGAGCTGTTTTTT. Using reference TRBV18 and TRBJ2-2 for the parts outside the CDR3, the full variable domain is NAGVMQNPRHLVRRRGQEARLRCSPMKGHSHVYWYRQLPEEGLKFMVYLQKENIIDESGMPKERFSAEFPKEGPSILRIQQVVRGDSAAYFCASSPAISGRTGELFFGEGSRLTVL.

V and J are TRBV7-6 and TRBJ2-7, with D uncertain. Germline V CDR1 and CDR2: SGHVS, FNYEAQ. The CDR3 contains 14 residues. Trimming left V 5 bases short and J 2 bases short, with 13 bases between. The CDR3 is CASSPTRPAYEQYF. The CDR3 DNA follows: TGTGCCAGCAGCCCAACACGCCCCGCCTACGAGCAGTACTTC.

This chain uses TRBV5-4 with TRBJ2-3; TRBD2 matches 7 bases. Germline V gene lookup returns CDR1 SGHNT and CDR2 YYREEE (reference sequence). The CDR3 has 15 residues. Losses at the gene ends were 4 bases for V and 5 bases for J; bases not matched to a gene: 10. The CDR3 DNA follows: TGTGCCAGCAGCCCCTCCCGGGCTAGCGGAGATACGCAGTATTTT. Its protein is CASSPSRASGDTQYF.

This clone has only one observation. CDR3 residues: CASSPATGFGYTDTQYF. The CDR3 nucleotides read TGTGCCAGCTCACCCGCGACAGGGTTCGGGTACACAGATACGCAGTATTTT. The V and J genes are TRBV18 and TRBJ2-3, with 7 positions matching TRBD1. Unmatched junction bases numbered 11, after V lost 3 bases and J lost 2 bases. The CDR3 contains 17 residues. Germline V gives CDR1 KGHSH, CDR2 LQKENI.

V is TRBV6-5 and J is TRBJ2-3; 10 bases line up with TRBD1. Germline V gene sequence: CDR1 MNHEY, CDR2 SVGAGI. Trimming cost V 4 bases and J 5 bases; bases outside gene matches: 9. The CDR3 consists of 16 residues. The CDR3, as DNA: TGTGCCAGCAGTTCGGGACAGGGGCCGGGGGGAGATACGCAGTATTTT. Translation gives CASSSGQGPGGDTQYF.

The J gene is TRBJ1-5, the V gene TRBV28, with a weak D call TRBD1 (5 bases). This CDR3 region has 17 residues. Trimming removed 2 bases from V and 5 bases from J, with 19 bases in between. Germline CDR1 MDHEN, CDR2 SYDVKM. The CDR3 DNA follows: TGTGCCAGCAGTTTAAGGCGGTTCAGGGTGAAGGATCAGCCCCAGCATTTT. The encoded protein is CASSLRRFRVKDQPQHF.